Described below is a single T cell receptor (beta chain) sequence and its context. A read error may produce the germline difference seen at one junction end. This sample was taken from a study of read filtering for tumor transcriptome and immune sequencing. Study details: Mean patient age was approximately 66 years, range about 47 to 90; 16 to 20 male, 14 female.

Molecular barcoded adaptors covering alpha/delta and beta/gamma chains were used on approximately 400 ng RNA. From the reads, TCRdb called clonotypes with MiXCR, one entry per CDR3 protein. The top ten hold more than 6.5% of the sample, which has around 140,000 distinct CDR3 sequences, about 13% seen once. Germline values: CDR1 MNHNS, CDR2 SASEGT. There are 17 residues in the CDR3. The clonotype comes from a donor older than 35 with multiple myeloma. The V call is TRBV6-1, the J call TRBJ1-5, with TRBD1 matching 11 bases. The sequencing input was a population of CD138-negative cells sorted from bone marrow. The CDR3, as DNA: TGTGCCAGCAGCCAAAGGGGGACAGGGGGTACCAGGCAGCCCCAGCATTTC. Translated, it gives CASSQRGTGGTRQPQHF.